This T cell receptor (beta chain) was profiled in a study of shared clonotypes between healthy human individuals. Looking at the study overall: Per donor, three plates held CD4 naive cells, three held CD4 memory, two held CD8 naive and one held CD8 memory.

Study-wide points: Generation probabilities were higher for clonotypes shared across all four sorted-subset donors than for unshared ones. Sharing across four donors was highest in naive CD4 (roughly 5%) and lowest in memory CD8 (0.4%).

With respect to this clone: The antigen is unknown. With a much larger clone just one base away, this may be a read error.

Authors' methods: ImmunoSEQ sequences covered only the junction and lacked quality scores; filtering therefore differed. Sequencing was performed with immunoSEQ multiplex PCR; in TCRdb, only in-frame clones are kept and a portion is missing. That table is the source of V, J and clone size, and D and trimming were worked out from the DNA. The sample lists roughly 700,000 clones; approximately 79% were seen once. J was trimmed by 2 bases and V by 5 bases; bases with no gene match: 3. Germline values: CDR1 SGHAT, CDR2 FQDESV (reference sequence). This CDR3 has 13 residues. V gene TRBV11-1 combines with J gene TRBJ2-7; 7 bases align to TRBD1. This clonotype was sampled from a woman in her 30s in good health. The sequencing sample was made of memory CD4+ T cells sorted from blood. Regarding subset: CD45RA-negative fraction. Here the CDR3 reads CASSLGQPYEQYF. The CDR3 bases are TGTGCCAGCAGCCTGGGACAGCCCTACGAGCAGTACTTC.